This T cell receptor (beta chain) is from a study of T cell responses to AZD1222 COVID-19 vaccine. CDR3 size: 16 residues. The germline gives CDR1 MNHEY, CDR2 SVGEGT. V was shortened by 2 bases and J by 3 bases, with 17 bases between the two germline ends. Using immunoSEQ multiplex PCR, the repertoire was profiled, and TCRdb retains in-frame clones only, with some absent. The table includes about 120,000 clones, over 75% detected once. This clone was counted a single time. The antigen is undetermined. Findings and limits, study-wide: The donor group comprised mostly white British people and more females; the analysis possibly underestimated clonal diversity. Only a handful of individuals given AZD1222 were seropositive at baseline. Across spike, vaccine-associated CD4 TCRs were found, dominant at 160-218 and 743-854. When two AZD1222 doses had been given, Spike-specific TCR breadth and depth rose.

The V gene is TRBV6-2 or TRBV6-3, the J gene TRBJ2-7, with D tentatively TRBD2 (5 bases). The specimen comprised peripheral blood, sampled on day 0 of MenACWY control vaccination. This receptor was identified in an adult in good health. The CDR3 reads CASSYLTGSAGYEQYF. The CDR3 DNA follows: TGTGCCAGCAGTTACCTGACTGGGTCTGCGGGCTACGAGCAGTACTTC.